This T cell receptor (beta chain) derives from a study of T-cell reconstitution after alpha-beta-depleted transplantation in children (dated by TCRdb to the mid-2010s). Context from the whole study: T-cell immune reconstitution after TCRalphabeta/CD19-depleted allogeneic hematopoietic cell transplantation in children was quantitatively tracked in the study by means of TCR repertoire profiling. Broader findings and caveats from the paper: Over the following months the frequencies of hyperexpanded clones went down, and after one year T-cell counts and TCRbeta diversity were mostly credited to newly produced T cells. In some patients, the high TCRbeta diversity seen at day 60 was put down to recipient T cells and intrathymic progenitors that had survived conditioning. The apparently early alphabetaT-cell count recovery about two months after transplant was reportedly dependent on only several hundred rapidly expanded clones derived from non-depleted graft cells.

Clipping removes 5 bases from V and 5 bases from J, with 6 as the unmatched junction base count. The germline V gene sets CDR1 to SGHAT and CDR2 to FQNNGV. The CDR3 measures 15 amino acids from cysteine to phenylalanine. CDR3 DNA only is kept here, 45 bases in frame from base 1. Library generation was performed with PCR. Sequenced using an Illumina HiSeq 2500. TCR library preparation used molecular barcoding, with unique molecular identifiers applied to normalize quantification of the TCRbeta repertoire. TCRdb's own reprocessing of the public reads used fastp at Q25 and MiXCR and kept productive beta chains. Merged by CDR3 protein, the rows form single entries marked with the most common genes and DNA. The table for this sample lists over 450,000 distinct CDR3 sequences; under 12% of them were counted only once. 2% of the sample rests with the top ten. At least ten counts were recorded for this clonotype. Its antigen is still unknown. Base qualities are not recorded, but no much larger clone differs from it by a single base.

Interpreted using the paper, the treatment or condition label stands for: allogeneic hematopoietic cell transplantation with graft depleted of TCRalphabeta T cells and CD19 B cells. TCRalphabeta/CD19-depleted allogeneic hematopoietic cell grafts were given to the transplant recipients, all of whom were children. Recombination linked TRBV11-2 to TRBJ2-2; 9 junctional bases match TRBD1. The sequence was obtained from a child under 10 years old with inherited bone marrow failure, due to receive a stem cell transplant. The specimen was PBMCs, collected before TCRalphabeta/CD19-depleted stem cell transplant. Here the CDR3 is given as CASSPGQGLTGELFF. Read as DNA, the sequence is TGTGCCAGCAGCCCGGGACAGGGATTGACCGGGGAGCTGTTTTTT.